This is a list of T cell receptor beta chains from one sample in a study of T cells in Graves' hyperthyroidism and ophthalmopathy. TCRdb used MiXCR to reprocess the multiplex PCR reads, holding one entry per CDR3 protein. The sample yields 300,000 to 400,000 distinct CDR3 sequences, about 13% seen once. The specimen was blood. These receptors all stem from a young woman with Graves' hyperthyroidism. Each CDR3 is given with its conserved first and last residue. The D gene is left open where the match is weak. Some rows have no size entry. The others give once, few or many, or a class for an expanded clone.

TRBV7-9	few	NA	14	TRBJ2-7	TGTGCCAGCAGCCGACCCGGGGTTAACTACGAGCAGTACTTC	CASSRPGVNYEQYF
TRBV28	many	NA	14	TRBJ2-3	TGTGCCAGCAGTTTAATGGGAACGGCAGATACGCAGTATTTT	CASSLMGTADTQYF
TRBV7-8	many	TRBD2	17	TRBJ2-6	TGTGCCAGCAGGAACCTTGGCGGGGGGTCTGGGGCCAACGTCCTGACTTTC	CASRNLGGGSGANVLTF
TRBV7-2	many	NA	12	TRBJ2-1	TGTGCCAGCACTACCAGGACAGAGCCGCAGTTCTTC	CASTTRTEPQFF
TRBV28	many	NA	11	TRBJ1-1	TGTGCCAGCAGTTCCGCCGCTGAAGCTTTCTTT	CASSSAAEAFF
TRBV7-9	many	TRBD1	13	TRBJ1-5	TGTGCCAGCAGCCGGGACAGAAATCAGCCCCAGCATTTT	CASSRDRNQPQHF
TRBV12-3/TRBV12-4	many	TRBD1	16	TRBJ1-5	TGTGCCAGCAGTTCCGACAGGGGGCAGGGCAATCAGCCCCAGCATTTT	CASSSDRGQGNQPQHF
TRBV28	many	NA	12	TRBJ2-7	TGTGCCAGCAGTCCCCGCGTCTACGAGCAGTACTTC	CASSPRVYEQYF
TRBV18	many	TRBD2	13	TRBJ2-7	TGTGCCAGCTCACGGCGGGAGGGCCCCGAGCAGTACTTC	CASSRREGPEQYF
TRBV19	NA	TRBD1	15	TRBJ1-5	TGTGCCAGTAGTTCGACAGGGGCTAGCAATCAGCCCCAGCATTTT	CASSSTGASNQPQHF
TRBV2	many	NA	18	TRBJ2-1	TGTGCCAGCAGTCAAACATACCGAGGACGGAGCTCCTACAATGAGCAGTTCTTC	CASSQTYRGRSSYNEQFF
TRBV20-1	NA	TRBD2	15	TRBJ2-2	TGCAGTGCTAGAGGGAAAGCGGGGTTGCCCGGGGAGCTGTTTTTT	CSARGKAGLPGELFF
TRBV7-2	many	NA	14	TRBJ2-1	TGTGCCAGCAGCTTAGGGGGAGATGGTAATGAGCAGTTCTTC	CASSLGGDGNEQFF
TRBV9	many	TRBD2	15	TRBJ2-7	TGTGCCAGCAGCGGAACCGGGACTAGGCTATACGAGCAGTACTTC	CASSGTGTRLYEQYF
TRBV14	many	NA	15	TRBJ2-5	TGTGCCAGCAGCCAAGATCTGGCAGTTAAAGAGACCCAGTACTTC	CASSQDLAVKETQYF
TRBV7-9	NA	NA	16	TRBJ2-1	TGTGCCAGCAGCCCCCTAGGGGGGGGCGATTACAATGAGCAGTTCTTC	CASSPLGGGDYNEQFF
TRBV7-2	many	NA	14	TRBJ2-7	TGTGCCAGCATACCGCGCTCGGGCTTAGGCGAGCAGTACTTC	CASIPRSGLGEQYF
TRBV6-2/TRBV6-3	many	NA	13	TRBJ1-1	TGTGCCAGCAGTCCCCAGGGTACCACTGAAGCTTTCTTT	CASSPQGTTEAFF